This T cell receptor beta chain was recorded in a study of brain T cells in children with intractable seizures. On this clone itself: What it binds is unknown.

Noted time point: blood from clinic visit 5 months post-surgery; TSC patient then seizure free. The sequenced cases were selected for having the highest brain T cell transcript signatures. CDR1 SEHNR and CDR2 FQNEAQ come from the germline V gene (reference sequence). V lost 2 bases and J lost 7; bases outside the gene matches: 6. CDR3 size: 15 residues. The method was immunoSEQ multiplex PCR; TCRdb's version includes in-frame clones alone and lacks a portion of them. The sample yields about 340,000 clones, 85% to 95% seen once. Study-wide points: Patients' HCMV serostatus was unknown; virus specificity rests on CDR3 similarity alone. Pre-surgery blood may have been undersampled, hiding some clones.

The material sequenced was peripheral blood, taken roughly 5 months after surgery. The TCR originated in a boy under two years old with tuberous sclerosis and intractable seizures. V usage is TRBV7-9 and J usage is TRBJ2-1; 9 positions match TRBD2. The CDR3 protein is CASSLFLAGMNEQFF. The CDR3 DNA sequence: TGTGCCAGCAGCTTATTCCTAGCGGGGATGAATGAGCAGTTCTTC.